The rows below give T cell receptor beta chains drawn from one sample of a study of PD-1 blockade in classical Hodgkin lymphoma. Clones were sequenced by immunoSEQ multiplex PCR, and TCRdb holds only the in-frame ones, with some missing. Of 120,000 to 150,000 clones listed, approximately 80% are singletons. The sequences come from peripheral blood mononuclear cells (PBMCs), collected before the second cycle of nivolumab. Receptors were obtained from a human donor with classical Hodgkin lymphoma. CDR3s include the opening cysteine and the closing phenylalanine or tryptophan. D genes are given only for firm matches. Clone sizes are given selectively: once, few, many, or a class where the clone is expanded.

cdr3_nt cdr3_aa j_call clone_size d_call cdr3_length v_call
TGTGCCAGCAGTTACTACGGGGGGAGCACTGAAGCTTTCTTT CASSYYGGSTEAFF TRBJ1-1 . . 14 TRBV6-5
TGTGCCAGCAGCTTAGGGGGCGGGTCCTACAATGAGCAGTTCTTC CASSLGGGSYNEQFF TRBJ2-1 . . 15 TRBV7-6
TGTGCCAGCAGCCCACGGACAGGGGAGGCAGAGACCCAGTACTTC CASSPRTGEAETQYF TRBJ2-5 once TRBD1 15 TRBV5-4
TGTGCCAGCAGCCCGAGTTGGGACAGAGAACACCGGGAGCTGTTTTTT CASSPSWDREHRELFF TRBJ2-2 . TRBD1 16 TRBV7-9
TGTGCCAGCCGCGCCCCCGGGGCGGGCGCACAGCCCCAGCATTTT CASRAPGAGAQPQHF TRBJ1-5 . . 15 TRBV7-2
TGTGCCAGCAGCGCACTTGGTGCTAGCGGGGGGCCCGATGAGCAGTTCTTC CASSALGASGGPDEQFF TRBJ2-1 . TRBD2 17 TRBV9
TGTGCCAGCAGCTTAACGTCACCGTCCGCCCCTTACACCGGGGAGCTGTTTTTT CASSLTSPSAPYTGELFF TRBJ2-2 . . 18 TRBV7-3
TGCGCCAGCAGCTTGGCCTCGGGAGCTCCCGGGGAGCTGTTTTTT CASSLASGAPGELFF TRBJ2-2 . . 15 TRBV5-1
TGTGCCAGCAGCTCCGTACCCAGCGGCGGGAGGGGCCCAGATACGCAGTATTTT CASSSVPSGGRGPDTQYF TRBJ2-3 . TRBD2 18 TRBV7-3
TGTGCCAGCAGCCTGGGGAGAGGGAGATCCTGGGGCTACACCTTC CASSLGRGRSWGYTF TRBJ1-2 . . 15 TRBV7-8
TGTGCCAGCAGTCGGACGGAGAGCACAGATACGCAGTATTTT CASSRTESTDTQYF TRBJ2-3 . . 14 TRBV28
TGTGCCAGCAGCCGGACAGCTGGAAACACCATATATTTT CASSRTAGNTIYF TRBJ1-3 once . 13 TRBV6-5
TGTGCCAGCAGTTATTCGGGGGCTAATAATTCACCCCTCCACTTT CASSYSGANNSPLHF TRBJ1-6 . . 15 TRBV6-5
TGCGCCAGCAGTGAGGCGGGGGGGCTCTACAATGAGCAGTTCTTC CASSEAGGLYNEQFF TRBJ2-1 . TRBD2 15 TRBV5-1
TGCGCCAGCAGCTTTGCACTTAACACCGGGGAGCTGTTTTTT CASSFALNTGELFF TRBJ2-2 . . 14 TRBV5-1
TGTGCCAGTACAATTAGGAACACTGAAGCTTTCTTT CASTIRNTEAFF TRBJ1-1 few . 12 TRBV19